These 5 T cell receptor beta chains were sequenced from one sample in a study of blood T cells in healthy people across ages (dated by TCRdb to 2014 to 2015). Library generation was performed with 5' RACE. Instrument on record: Illumina HiSeq 2500. A second PCR of roughly 6 to 12 cycles was run with a J-beta primer mix and a sample-barcoded 5' primer. TCRdb cleaned the public reads at Q25 with fastp, built clones with MiXCR and kept in-frame beta chains. Each record represents a unique CDR3 protein, reported with the most common genes and DNA among its rows. This sample holds about 830,000 distinct CDR3 sequences; roughly 64% were observed only once. 22% of the sample is held by the ten biggest clonotypes. The specimen sequenced was blood. The receptors come from a man in his thirties or forties in good health.

The chain has TRBV12-3 or TRBV12-4 and TRBJ2-7; 10 positions match TRBD1. Judging by the DNA end, TRBJ2-1 fits better; the J call may be wrong. The CDR3 is made up of 15 amino acids. In DNA, the CDR3 is TGTGCCAGCAGTCGACAGGGGGCGATGTACCATGAGCAGTTCTTC. Its protein is CASSRQGAMYHEQFF.

The V gene is TRBV7-2, the J gene TRBJ1-5; 9 nucleotides align to TRBD1. J gave up 6 bases and V 1 base, and 7 bases lay outside the gene matches. CDR3 length: 16 residues. Germline CDR1 is SGHTA and CDR2 is FQGNSA. The CDR3 nucleotides are TGTGCCAGCAGCTTAGACGGGACAGGGTTGTTTCAGCCCCAGCATTTT. The encoded protein is CASSLDGTGLFQPQHF.

V gene TRBV6-1 combines with J gene TRBJ2-5; no clear D. The better agreement between TRBJ2-7 and the DNA end casts doubt on the J call. Per germline, CDR1 MNHNS and CDR2 SASEGT. The length of the CDR3 is 12 residues. DNA of the CDR3: TGTGCCAGCGCCCGATCGGGCTACGAGCAGTACTTC. It is translated as CASARSGYEQYF.

This chain uses TRBV10-3 with TRBJ1-1, with TRBD1 matching 9 bases. Trimming took 4 bases from V and 1 from J; bases not matched to a gene: 4. This CDR3 contains 15 residues. CDR1 and CDR2 (germline): ENHRY, SYGVKD. CDR3 sequence (DNA): TGTGCCATCAGTGCCGTGGACAGGGGGAACACTGAAGCTTTCTTT. Encoded protein: CAISAVDRGNTEAFF.

This clonotype was seen a few times. The chain recombines TRBV12-3 or TRBV12-4 with TRBJ2-7; 7 nucleotides match TRBD2. This CDR3 is 13 amino acids long. The V gene end was trimmed by 6 bases and the J gene end by 3 bases; junction bases not matched to a gene: 5. Here the CDR3 DNA reads TGTGCCAGCAGCGCATCGGGGGGCTACGAGCAGTACTTC. Residues: CASSASGGYEQYF.